The rows below give T cell receptor beta chains drawn from one sample of a study of neurological immune-mediated disorders. TCRdb re-derived calls from the 5' RACE reads in MiXCR, one entry per CDR3 protein. The table includes about 80,000 distinct CDR3 sequences, about 4.3% detected once. The sequenced sample was PBMCs. These receptors were taken from a woman aged 60 to 75 with multiple sclerosis. Each CDR3 is given with its conserved first and last residue. Fields, in order: CDR3 length, D gene, V gene, J gene, clone size, CDR3 DNA, CDR3 protein. D genes are given only for firm matches. Clone size appears in some rows only: once, few, many, or a class for an expanded clone.

length: 14
D: .
V: TRBV9
J: TRBJ1-1
size: many
DNA: TGTGCCAGCAGCGTAGGGACGGGTAGGACTGAAGCTTTCTTT
CDR3: CASSVGTGRTEAFF

length: 15
D: TRBD2
V: TRBV6-5
J: TRBJ2-7
size: many
DNA: TGTGCCAGCAGACCCCCGGGGGGGGCCGCCTACGAGCAGTACTTC
CDR3: CASRPPGGAAYEQYF

length: 14
D: TRBD1
V: TRBV6-4
J: TRBJ2-1
size: many
DNA: TGTGCCAGCAGTGCCGGGACAGGGACGAATGAGCAGTTCTTC
CDR3: CASSAGTGTNEQFF

length: 13
D: .
V: TRBV5-1
J: TRBJ1-2
size: many
DNA: TGCGCCAGCAGCTTGAATGGGGACTATGGCTACACCTTC
CDR3: CASSLNGDYGYTF

length: 12
D: .
V: TRBV7-2
J: TRBJ1-1
size: many
DNA: TGTGCCAGCAGCTTGGGCCTGGGCGAAGCTTTCTTT
CDR3: CASSLGLGEAFF

length: 15
D: .
V: TRBV12-3/TRBV12-4
J: TRBJ2-6
size: many
DNA: TGTGCCAGCAGTTTGAGACAGAGTGGGGCCAACGTCCTGACTTTC
CDR3: CASSLRQSGANVLTF

length: 15
D: TRBD1
V: TRBV19
J: TRBJ2-7
size: .
DNA: TGTGCCAGTAGATCGGGACAGGGGAAGTCCTACGAGCAGTACTTC
CDR3: CASRSGQGKSYEQYF

length: 16
D: .
V: TRBV5-1
J: TRBJ2-5
size: many
DNA: TGCGCCAGCAGCTTGGACGGGGGGCTAGCAGGAGAGACCCAGTACTTC
CDR3: CASSLDGGLAGETQYF

length: 15
D: TRBD1
V: TRBV5-1
J: TRBJ2-1
size: many
DNA: TGCGCCAGCAGTTTACAGGGGAGCTTCGACAATGAGCAGTTCTTC
CDR3: CASSLQGSFDNEQFF

length: 15
D: TRBD2
V: TRBV18
J: TRBJ2-5
size: many
DNA: TGTGCCAGCTCACCGCAGCGGGGGGCACAAGAGACCCAGTACTTC
CDR3: CASSPQRGAQETQYF

length: 13
D: .
V: TRBV12-3/TRBV12-4
J: TRBJ1-5
size: many
DNA: TGTGCCAGCACCCTGGGGGGGGCCGAGCCCCAGCATTTT
CDR3: CASTLGGAEPQHF

length: 20
D: TRBD2
V: TRBV6-1
J: TRBJ2-5
size: many
DNA: TGTGCCAGCAGTGAATTGGGGATGGTAGCGGGGGGCATAACCCGAGAGACCCAGTACTTC
CDR3: CASSELGMVAGGITRETQYF

length: 14
D: .
V: TRBV5-1
J: TRBJ2-7
size: many
DNA: TGCGCCAGCAGCTTGGGGTCGCCTCCCTACGAGCAGTACTTC
CDR3: CASSLGSPPYEQYF

length: 15
D: .
V: TRBV6-5
J: TRBJ1-2
size: many
DNA: TGTGCCAGCACATCACAGGCACCATTAAACTATGGCTACACCTTC
CDR3: CASTSQAPLNYGYTF

length: 15
D: .
V: TRBV6-5
J: TRBJ1-1
size: many
DNA: TGTGCCAGCAGTTACCCCTCTGCCCGGGGCACTGAAGCTTTCTTT
CDR3: CASSYPSARGTEAFF

length: 15
D: .
V: TRBV9
J: TRBJ2-1
size: many
DNA: TGTGCCAGCGTGAGGGGGGGCCGTGGTAACAATGAGCAGTTCTTC
CDR3: CASVRGGRGNNEQFF

length: 14
D: TRBD1
V: TRBV6-5
J: TRBJ2-7
size: many
DNA: TGTGCCAGCAGCAGAGACAGGGACGGATACGAGCAGTACTTC
CDR3: CASSRDRDGYEQYF

length: 13
D: TRBD1
V: TRBV5-1
J: TRBJ2-7
size: many
DNA: TGCGCCAGCAGCCCCCTGACAGGGACCGAGCAGTACTTC
CDR3: CASSPLTGTEQYF

length: 14
D: TRBD1
V: TRBV18
J: TRBJ1-2
size: few
DNA: TGTGCCAGCTCACGAGACAGGGGGACGGGAGGCTACACCTTC
CDR3: CASSRDRGTGGYTF

length: 17
D: TRBD1
V: TRBV5-1
J: TRBJ1-5
size: many
DNA: TGCGCCAGCACTGGACGGACAGGCCCTGTAAGTGGCCAGCCCCAGCATTTT
CDR3: CASTGRTGPVSGQPQHF

length: 14
D: TRBD1
V: TRBV20-1
J: TRBJ2-3
size: many
DNA: TGCAGTGCTTTTACAGGGGTGGGAACAGATACGCAGTATTTT
CDR3: CSAFTGVGTDTQYF

length: 15
D: .
V: TRBV7-8
J: TRBJ2-7
size: many
DNA: TGTGCCAGCAGCTTAGGCCAGGGGAGTCCATACGAGCAGTACTTC
CDR3: CASSLGQGSPYEQYF

length: 14
D: .
V: TRBV12-3/TRBV12-4
J: TRBJ1-6
size: many
DNA: TGTGCCAGCAGTTTGGGGGCGTCTAATTCACCCCTCCACTTT
CDR3: CASSLGASNSPLHF

length: 17
D: TRBD2
V: TRBV6-5
J: TRBJ2-3
size: many
DNA: TGTGCCAGCAGTTACTCGGGGAGCGGGGGGGCCACAGATACGCAGTATTTT
CDR3: CASSYSGSGGATDTQYF

length: 13
D: .
V: TRBV29-1
J: TRBJ2-6
size: many
DNA: TGCAGCGTTGAAAACTCTGGGGCCAACGTCCTGACTTTC
CDR3: CSVENSGANVLTF

length: 11
D: .
V: TRBV28
J: TRBJ1-1
size: many
DNA: TGTGCCAGCACCGGCGCCACTGAAGCTTTCTTT
CDR3: CASTGATEAFF

length: 15
D: .
V: TRBV5-1
J: TRBJ2-3
size: many
DNA: TGCGCCAGCAGCTTGGTTCGGGCGAGCACAGATACGCAGTATTTT
CDR3: CASSLVRASTDTQYF

length: 16
D: TRBD1
V: TRBV7-9
J: TRBJ1-1
size: many
DNA: TGTGCCAGCAGCGACCGGACAGGGGGTTTGAACACTGAAGCTTTCTTT
CDR3: CASSDRTGGLNTEAFF

length: 15
D: .
V: TRBV5-1
J: TRBJ2-5
size: many
DNA: TGCGCCAGCAGCTTACTGACAGGCCCAGCGGAGACCCAGTACTTC
CDR3: CASSLLTGPAETQYF

length: 15
D: TRBD1
V: TRBV5-5
J: TRBJ1-1
size: many
DNA: TGTGCCAGCAGCCGGAAGGGGGCCGTGAACACTGAAGCTTTCTTT
CDR3: CASSRKGAVNTEAFF

length: 12
D: .
V: TRBV6-5
J: TRBJ2-7
size: many
DNA: TGTGCCAGCCGACAGGAGCCCTACGAGCAGTACTTC
CDR3: CASRQEPYEQYF

length: 15
D: .
V: TRBV6-5
J: TRBJ2-6
size: many
DNA: TGTGCCAGCAGTAACAGCGTTTCTGGGGCCAACGTCCTGACTTTC
CDR3: CASSNSVSGANVLTF

length: 15
D: TRBD1
V: TRBV11-2
J: TRBJ1-6
size: many
DNA: TGTGCCAGCAGCCTATTGGACAGGGGAAATTCACCCCTCCACTTT
CDR3: CASSLLDRGNSPLHF

length: 15
D: TRBD1
V: TRBV6-5
J: TRBJ1-5
size: many
DNA: TGTGCCAGCAGTCCAATACAGGGGAACAATCAGCCCCAGCATTTT
CDR3: CASSPIQGNNQPQHF

length: 15
D: .
V: TRBV20-1
J: TRBJ2-1
size: many
DNA: TGCAGTGCTAGCGGTCGGGCAGGGAGCTACAATGAGCAGTTCTTC
CDR3: CSASGRAGSYNEQFF

length: 15
D: .
V: TRBV6-6
J: TRBJ1-2
size: many
DNA: TGTGCCAGCAGTTACTCGACGACCCTTCGGCGTGGCTACACCTTC
CDR3: CASSYSTTLRRGYTF

length: 16
D: TRBD1
V: TRBV7-9
J: TRBJ2-1
size: many
DNA: TGTGCCAGCAGCTTTATTCAGGGGGCCCATACAAATGAGCAGTTCTTC
CDR3: CASSFIQGAHTNEQFF

length: 19
D: TRBD2
V: TRBV6-5
J: TRBJ2-1
size: many
DNA: TGTGCCAGCAGTTCCCCGGGACTAGCGGGGGCCAGCTCCTACAATGAGCAGTTCTTC
CDR3: CASSSPGLAGASSYNEQFF

length: 13
D: .
V: TRBV6-6
J: TRBJ1-1
size: many
DNA: TGTGCCAGCAGGGGTGGGACGGGCACTGAAGCTTTCTTT
CDR3: CASRGGTGTEAFF

length: 16
D: TRBD1
V: TRBV5-1
J: TRBJ2-7
size: many
DNA: TGCGCCAGCAGCTTGGTCGGCAGGGGGAGCTCCTACGAGCAGTACTTC
CDR3: CASSLVGRGSSYEQYF

length: 15
D: .
V: TRBV11-2
J: TRBJ1-1
size: many
DNA: TGTGCCAGCCAAGCGCCTGACAGATTGAACACTGAAGCTTTCTTT
CDR3: CASQAPDRLNTEAFF

length: 15
D: TRBD1
V: TRBV6-1
J: TRBJ1-5
size: .
DNA: TGTGCCAGCAGCACGGACAGGGGAAGCAATCAGCCCCAGCATTTT
CDR3: CASSTDRGSNQPQHF

length: 9
D: .
V: TRBV7-6
J: TRBJ1-5
size: many
DNA: TGTGCCACCAGTCGACCCCAGCATTTT
CDR3: CATSRPQHF

length: 15
D: TRBD1
V: TRBV7-2
J: TRBJ1-4
size: many
DNA: TGTGCCAGCAGCTCACAGGGGGTAACTAATGAAAAACTGTTTTTT
CDR3: CASSSQGVTNEKLFF

length: 16
D: .
V: TRBV5-1
J: TRBJ2-7
size: many
DNA: TGCGCCAGCAGCTTGCTTCCTCAGATTCAAGTTCGCGAGCAGTACTTC
CDR3: CASSLLPQIQVREQYF